The 22 T cell receptor beta chains in this list originate from one sample, sequenced in a study of cytomegalovirus exposure and HLA in healthy donors. Only in-frame clones appear in the TCRdb table, and some are missing; sequencing was by immunoSEQ multiplex PCR. This sample has under 200,000 clones, with about 88% found just once. Sequencing was done on a sample of PBMCs. These receptors originate from a woman under 30 in good health and CMV-seronegative.

The chain joins TRBV6-6 to TRBJ1-2; a weak D match, TRBD1 (6 bases). The CDR3 covers 14 residues. Looked up from germline, CDR1 is MNHNY and CDR2 is SVGAGI (reference sequence). Trimming took off 2 bases at V and 6 bases at J, with 13 bases between the two ends. In nucleotides, the CDR3 is TGTGCCAGCAGTTACCCGGGCCCAGGGGATGGCTACACCTTC. It specifies CASSYPGPGDGYTF.

The rearrangement uses TRBV7-2 and TRBJ2-6, with D possibly TRBD2 on 5 matching bases. The CDR3 length is 15 residues. V was pared by 4 bases and J by 3 bases, with 10 bases between. Germline CDR1 and CDR2: SGHTA and FQGNSA. The CDR3 is CASSSRGFGANVLTF. CDR3 bases: TGTGCCAGCAGCTCCCGAGGGTTTGGGGCCAACGTCCTGACTTTC.

This chain joins TRBV6-6 and TRBJ1-1, with a tentative D call TRBD1 (6 bases). The CDR3 loop spans 13 amino acids. Germline CDR1 is MNHNY and CDR2 is SVGAGI (reference sequence). V gave up 6 bases and J gave up 2 bases, with 10 bases separating them. Here the CDR3 DNA reads TGTGCCAGCAGAATACAGGGAAACACTGAAGCTTTCTTT. Its protein product is CASRIQGNTEAFF.

CDR3 in DNA: TGCGCCAGCAGCTTGGGGGGACAGGGTACGGAGACCCAGTACTTC. This sequence encodes CASSLGGQGTETQYF. V gene TRBV5-1 combines with J gene TRBJ2-5; 9 bases are a match to TRBD1. CDR3 length: 15 amino acids. The germline gives CDR1 SGHRS, CDR2 YFSETQ. The trim removed 0 bases at V and 5 bases at J, leaving 5 bases unmatched. The full variable domain, with the rest looked up from reference TRBV5-1 and TRBJ2-5, is KAGVTQTPRYLIKTRGQQVTLSCSPISGHRSVSWYQQTPGQGLQFLFEYFSETQRNKGNFPGRFSGRQFSNSRSEMNVSTLELGDSALYLCASSLGGQGTETQYFGPGTRLLVL.

This sequence joins TRBV19 and TRBJ1-5; 7 nucleotides line up with TRBD1. In germline, CDR1 is LNHDA, CDR2 SQIVND (reference sequence). With V trimmed by 6 bases and J by 0 bases, 2 bases remained unmatched. The CDR3 spans 14 residues. The CDR3: CASSEGASNQPQHF. The CDR3 DNA reads as TGTGCCAGTAGCGAGGGGGCTAGCAATCAGCCCCAGCATTTT. The full variable domain, with the rest looked up from reference TRBV19 and TRBJ1-5, is DGGITQSPKYLFRKEGQNVTLSCEQNLNHDAMYWYRQDPGQGLRLIYYSQIVNDFQKGDIAEGYSVSREKKESFPLTVTSAQKNPTAFYLCASSEGASNQPQHFGDGTRLSIL.

The chain is built from TRBV9 and TRBJ2-7; possibly TRBD2 for D (6 bases). The CDR3 totals 14 residues. Trimming took off 3 bases at V and 6 bases at J, with 16 bases between the two ends. Germline CDR1 reads SGDLS; CDR2 reads YYNGEE. CDR3 residues: CASSGRDSAAEQYF. CDR3 coding DNA: TGTGCCAGCAGCGGACGGGACTCAGCAGCCGAGCAGTACTTC.

The chain uses TRBV11-2 and TRBJ2-7, with 12 nucleotides matching TRBD2. The ends lost 0 bases at V and 6 bases at J; junction bases unmatched: 15. The germline gives CDR1 SGHAT, CDR2 FQNNGV. The CDR3 spans 19 residues. CDR3 DNA sequence: TGTGCCAGCAGCTTAGATCACGGACTAGCGGGGACGGGGTGGGGCGAGCAGTACTTC. This translates into CASSLDHGLAGTGWGEQYF.

The chain uses TRBV4-2 and TRBJ1-2, with a weak D call TRBD1 (5 bases). Germline V gene lookup returns CDR1 LGHNA and CDR2 YNFKEQ. V lost 8 bases, J lost 1 base, and 17 bases lay in between. This CDR3 is 15 amino acids long. Written as DNA, the CDR3 is TGTGCCAGCCGGGACGGGGGGGAGCATAACTATGGCTACACCTTC. Protein product: CASRDGGEHNYGYTF.

The rearrangement joins TRBV27 to TRBJ2-7; 7 positions agree with TRBD1. CDR1 is MNHEY, CDR2 SMNVEV, per germline (reference sequence). The V segment lost 5 bases and the J segment 4 bases; nucleotides outside the gene matches: 8. This CDR3 has 14 residues. This CDR3 reads CASSPTGVIYEQYF. The DNA of the CDR3 is TGTGCCAGCAGTCCAACAGGGGTGATTTACGAGCAGTACTTC.

The chain links TRBV5-8 to TRBJ2-7; D might be TRBD1 (5 bases). The CDR3 runs 12 residues. The ends were cut back, 3 bases at V and 3 bases at J, with 7 bases in the middle. Per germline, CDR1 SGHTS and CDR2 YDEGEE. The CDR3 region has the DNA TGTGCCAGCAGCTGGCAGGGCTACGAGCAGTACTTC. This translates into CASSWQGYEQYF.

CDR3 nucleotide sequence: TGTGCCAGCAATATACAGGGGGCAGTTAATTCACCCCTCCACTTT. Its translation is CASNIQGAVNSPLHF. The chain carries TRBV2 and TRBJ1-6; 9 positions match TRBD1. The CDR3 covers 15 residues. Germline values: CDR1 SNHLY, CDR2 FYNNEI. Trimming removed 7 bases from V and 6 bases from J; junction bases left unmatched: 7.

This chain uses TRBV18 with TRBJ2-5; 8 bases fit TRBD2. The CDR3 has 15 residues. Germline lookup yields CDR1 KGHSH and CDR2 LQKENI. Trimming removed 3 bases from V and 2 bases from J; junction bases left unmatched: 5. This chain's CDR3 is CASSPRGVAQETQYF. DNA for the CDR3: TGTGCCAGCTCACCGCGGGGGGTCGCTCAAGAGACCCAGTACTTC.

The chain carries TRBV19 and TRBJ1-1, with 7 bases identical to TRBD1. After removal of 7 bases from V and 1 base from J, the junction contained 3 bases not matched to a gene. CDR3 length: 13 residues. Germline CDR1 is LNHDA and CDR2 is SQIVND (reference sequence). The chain's CDR3 is CASNDRENTEAFF. The CDR3, as DNA: TGTGCCAGTAATGACAGGGAGAACACTGAAGCTTTCTTT.

J is TRBJ2-1 and V is TRBV4-3, with 9 bases matching TRBD2. The CDR3 contains 16 residues. Trimming took 1 base from V and 4 from J; bases not matched to a gene: 5. Looked up from germline, CDR1 is LGHNA and CDR2 is YSLEER. CDR3 sequence (DNA): TGCGCCAGCAGCCAAGGACTAGCGGTACGATACAATGAGCAGTTCTTC. It yields the protein CASSQGLAVRYNEQFF.

The chain employs TRBV6-1 and TRBJ1-3; D gene ambiguous. Trimming removed 5 bases from V and 6 bases from J, with 11 bases in between. From germline, CDR1 is MNHNS and CDR2 SASEGT. This CDR3 has 13 amino acids. The CDR3 is CASSLNLKNTIYF. The CDR3 bases are TGTGCCAGCAGTCTAAACCTTAAAAACACCATATATTTT.

V usage is TRBV18 and J usage is TRBJ1-3; D may be TRBD1 (6 bases). The V gene's germline CDR1 is KGHSH and CDR2 LQKENI. Trimming took off 2 bases at V and 2 bases at J, with 10 bases between the two ends. The CDR3 loop spans 15 amino acids. CDR3 protein: CASSPGQLPGNTIYF. CDR3 DNA: TGTGCCAGCTCACCAGGACAGCTCCCTGGAAACACCATATATTTT.

This chain uses TRBV5-8 with TRBJ2-7, with unresolved D. The CDR3 spans 15 residues. Trimming took 0 bases from V and 3 from J, leaving 13 bases between them. In germline, CDR1 is SGHTS, CDR2 YDEGEE. For the CDR3, the DNA is TGTGCCAGCAGCTTGGTTCGTCCAGATTACTACGAGCAGTACTTC. Amino acids: CASSLVRPDYYEQYF.

The chain couples TRBV29-1 to TRBJ2-7; 9 positions match TRBD1. The CDR3 totals 14 residues. Germline loops: CDR1 SQVTM, CDR2 ANQGSEA. J lost 2 bases, V lost 5 bases, and 7 bases had no gene match. CDR3 residues: CSVHDRGTAYEQYF. Written as DNA, the CDR3 is TGCAGCGTTCACGACAGGGGGACTGCCTACGAGCAGTACTTC.

This clone was recorded once. This chain uses TRBV7-2 with TRBJ2-5, with a weak D call TRBD2 (6 bases). The CDR3 sequence is 15 residues long. Trimming left V 3 bases short and J 3 bases short, with 14 bases between. Germline-derived CDR1 and CDR2 are SGHTA and FQGNSA. In nucleotides, the CDR3 is TGTGCCAGCAGCTTGTGGGGGACTGACGAAGAGACCCAGTACTTC. It yields the protein CASSLWGTDEETQYF.

The rearrangement uses TRBV7-3 and TRBJ1-1; 9 bases line up with TRBD1. This CDR3 region has 15 residues. The ends lost 6 bases at V and 0 bases at J; junction bases unmatched: 5. Per germline, CDR1 SGHTA and CDR2 FQGTGA. CDR3 in DNA: TGTGCCAGCAGTAAAGGACAGGGGATGAACACTGAAGCTTTCTTT. It encodes CASSKGQGMNTEAFF. Drawing the rest from reference TRBV7-3 and TRBJ1-1, the complete variable domain is GAGVSQTPSNKVTEKGKYVELRCDPISGHTALYWYRQSLGQGPEFLIYFQGTGAADDSGLPNDRFFAVRPEGSVSTLKIQRTERGDSAVYLCASSKGQGMNTEAFFGQGTRLTVV.

The chain links TRBV7-2 to TRBJ2-7, with TRBD1 identical over 11 bases. The CDR3 contains 14 residues. Trimming cost V 5 bases and J 7 bases; bases outside gene matches: 7. In germline, CDR1 is SGHTA, CDR2 FQGNSA. CDR3 sequence (DNA): TGTGCCAGCAGCCGGGACAGGGGGGATTGGGAGCAGTACTTC. This codes for CASSRDRGDWEQYF.

This chain joins TRBV5-1 and TRBJ1-5; 12 bases match TRBD1. This CDR3 has 18 residues. The V segment lost 4 bases and the J segment 4 bases; nucleotides outside the gene matches: 12. CDR1 SGHRS and CDR2 YFSETQ come from the germline V gene. Here the CDR3 reads CASSLGTGGAGSNQPQHF. CDR3 coding DNA: TGCGCCAGCAGCCTGGGGACAGGGGGCGCGGGGTCGAATCAGCCCCAGCATTTT.